This T cell receptor (beta chain) was retrieved from a study of long-term antiretroviral therapy in people with HIV (dated by TCRdb to between 2020 and 2023). Background for the entire study: Collection of the earliest samples took place about a decade ahead of the 2015 WHO recommendation for immediate ART, at a time when ART was typically delayed until CD4 counts fell. A retrospective serial study tested whether changes in peripheral blood TRB repertoire composition and diversity were associated with ART initiation and durable HIV suppression. A total of 192 cryopreserved PBMC samples came from roughly 30 adults with confirmed HIV infection and were collected serially over a mean of roughly six years (range 1-12). Of the 30 participants with HIV, fewer than twelve were female. Test extractions of a monoclonal T-cell line alongside about 35 polyclonal samples showed no cross-contamination during QIAcube processing.

The paper as a whole reports these results and caveats: No data were available on ART adherence, viral resistance or therapy changes, limiting inferences about post-ART repertoire changes. At every time point, the repertoire was dominated by expanded TRB clones first identified before ART initiation, although this dominance fluctuated and, in many PLHIV, declined after ART. Unsorted PBMC were profiled instead of sorted CD4+ and CD8+ T cells because pre-ART samples had limited cell numbers. The samples were dated from the mid-2000s to the late 2010s, and the ART regimens that were used may be less effective than current ART regimens. Because PBMC availability was limited, only the TCR beta chain was sequenced, with no alpha chain pairing. A significant increase in TRB diversity was found to be associated with ART initiation, although TRB diversity was observed to remain significantly below that of transplant donor controls even after long-term ART. CDR3 length ranges in HIV repertoires were narrower than in controls, and network structure suggested an antigen-experienced repertoire with only a slight naive shift after ART.

Sequencing of the TRB variable region was done with the immunoSEQ hsTCRB v3.0 assay at survey level resolution. A depth of roughly 35,000-50,000 T-cell genomes per sample was targeted for TRB sequencing. Pooled TRB libraries were sequenced on an Illumina MiSeq with a v3 150-cycle kit. In the source study's methods: Repertoire analysis was run in R within a reproducible Nextflow workflow that covered QC, data transformation and analysis. LymphoSeq2, an R package for exploring AIRR-Seq data, was used to implement the custom analyses. Several samples that yielded fewer than 5000 total TRB sequences were excluded, so that approximately 170 HIV repertoires were analyzed. Among the roughly 190 retained HIV repertoires, more than 55 were collected before ART initiation and around 130 after ART initiation. Each repertoire was downsampled to 5000 TRB nucleotide sequences, and summary statistics were averaged across 100 downsampling iterations. TRB sequences were retained for analysis only if CDR3 regions of at least seven amino acids were present. Two measures captured diversity: a Shannon entropy-derived clonality score and the Gini coefficient. In repertoire networks, the top 5000 CDR3 amino acid sequences were linked whenever an edit distance of one separated two sequences. Antigen specificity groups and MHC restriction were predicted for TRB CDR3 amino acid sequences with GLIPH2. To flag known CMV, EBV, HIV or tissue antigen associations, CDR3 amino acid sequences were matched against VDJdb and McPAS-TCR. Pre-ART, post-ART and control groups were compared with Wilcoxon signed-rank tests and Holm-Bonferroni correction. TCRdb re-hosts the immuneACCESS table, in-frame sequences only. Its copies lack some clones; in the studies checked, an unresolved V gene accounts for under half of them, and the cause for the rest is not known. The DNA gave D and trimming, while V, J and clone size come from that table. Within this sample are under 35,000 clones, with around nine tenths of them counted one time only. 10% to 15% of the sample rests with the top ten.

Participants were included only if at least one PBMC sample before ART initiation and at least two post-ART samples were available. Treatment was received in the United States of America by all participants with HIV. Before DNA extraction, cryopreserved samples of roughly 0.9-11 million PBMC were thawed and washed. At the time of the earliest PBMC sample, participants with HIV were aged between roughly 23 and 60 years. PBMC samples were contributed by each participant from 1-4 timepoints before ART initiation and 2-8 timepoints after ART initiation, with a median of 7 samples. For every participant, serial HIV viral load, CD4+ T-cell count, ART history and demographic data were obtained. A Qiagen kit on a QIAcube was used to extract genomic DNA from unsorted PBMC, with samples processed in batches of 12. This clone showed up just once. The clone's antigen remains unknown. Base qualities are not provided; no much larger clone lies one nucleotide away.

The CDR3 has 20 amino acids, counting the end cysteine and phenylalanine. Left in the record is the CDR3 DNA by itself, 60 bases read in frame from the first base. The CDR1 and CDR2 encoded by the germline V gene are SGHVS and FNYEAQ. Deletion took 2 bases off V and 7 bases off J, with a span of 27 bases between the germline ends. The V gene is TRBV7-6 and the J gene is TRBJ1-6, and the D gene may be TRBD1, 6 bases matching. Material: unsorted PBMCs, obtained 1.1 years after starting antiretroviral therapy. This receptor was obtained from a man aged 18 to 30 with HIV. The CDR3 sequence is CASSLYLEGGAGRTNSPLHF. Here is the DNA: TGTGCCAGCAGCTTATATTTAGAAGGGGGGGCCGGGCGGACAAATTCACCCCTCCACTTT.